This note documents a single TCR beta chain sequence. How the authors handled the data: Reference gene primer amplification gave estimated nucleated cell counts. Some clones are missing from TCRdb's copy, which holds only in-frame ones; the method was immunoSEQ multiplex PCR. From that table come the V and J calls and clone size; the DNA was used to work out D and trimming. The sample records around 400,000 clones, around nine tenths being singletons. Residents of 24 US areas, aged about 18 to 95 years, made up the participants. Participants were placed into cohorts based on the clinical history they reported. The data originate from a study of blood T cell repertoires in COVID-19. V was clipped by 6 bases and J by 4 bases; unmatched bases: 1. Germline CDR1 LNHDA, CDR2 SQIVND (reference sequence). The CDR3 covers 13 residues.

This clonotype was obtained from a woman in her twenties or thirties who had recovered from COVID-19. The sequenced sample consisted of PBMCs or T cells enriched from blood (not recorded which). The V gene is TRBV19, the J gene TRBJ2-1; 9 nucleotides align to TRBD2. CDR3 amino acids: CASRAGGYNEQFF. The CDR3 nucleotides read TGTGCCAGTAGAGCGGGGGGATACAATGAGCAGTTCTTC.